Below are 10 T cell receptor beta chains sequenced from a single sample in a study of blood T cell repertoires in COVID-19. Sequencing used immunoSEQ multiplex PCR; TCRdb keeps in-frame clones, though not all of them. Found here are about 370,000 clones, 89% of them singletons; the top ten hold 3%. Material for sequencing was peripheral blood. All receptors derive from a woman younger than 45 with COVID-19, enrolled during active disease.

The chain recombines TRBV2 with TRBJ2-5; 8 nucleotides match TRBD2. Looked up from germline, CDR1 is SNHLY and CDR2 is FYNNEI. This CDR3 has 14 amino acids. V was pared by 4 bases and J by 3 bases, with 4 bases of the junction left unmatched. CDR3 coding DNA: TGTGCCAGCAGTGCGGGACTAGGGGAAGAGACCCAGTACTTC. It specifies CASSAGLGEETQYF.

The V call is TRBV19, the J call TRBJ2-6; maybe TRBD2 (5 bases). The length of the CDR3 is 15 residues. Germline CDR1 is LNHDA and CDR2 is SQIVND (reference sequence). Trimming took off 4 bases at V and 4 bases at J, with 11 bases between the two ends. For the CDR3, the DNA is TGTGCCAGTAGTACGAACCCGGGGGGGGCCAACGTCCTGACTTTC. The encoded protein is CASSTNPGGANVLTF.

This clone was counted a single time. This sequence joins TRBV7-9 and TRBJ2-1; 10 positions match TRBD2. The CDR3 consists of 15 residues. The J segment lost 4 bases and the V segment lost 5 bases, leaving 5 bases of the junction unmatched. Per germline, CDR1 SEHNR and CDR2 FQNEAQ (reference sequence). CDR3 in DNA: TGTGCCAGCAGCCACGGACTAGCGGAATACAATGAGCAGTTCTTC. This gives the protein CASSHGLAEYNEQFF.

This chain links TRBV5-8 with TRBJ1-3; no definite D call. V lost 6 bases, J lost 0 bases, and 25 bases lay in between. Germline V gives CDR1 SGHTS, CDR2 YDEGEE. This CDR3 region has 19 residues. The CDR3 DNA sequence: TGTGCCAGCATCCCCTCCCGAGGTAGCGAGAACAGCTCTGGAAACACCATATATTTT. As protein: CASIPSRGSENSSGNTIYF.

For the CDR3, the DNA is TGTGCCTGGAAGGGGGAAACGAACACCGGGGAGCTGTTTTTT. The encoded protein is CAWKGETNTGELFF. The genes are TRBV30 and TRBJ2-2; D may be TRBD1 (6 bases). CDR1 GTSNPN and CDR2 SVGIG come from the germline V gene (reference sequence). V was trimmed by 4 bases and J by 0 bases, leaving 9 bases between them. CDR3 length: 14 amino acids.

The chain links TRBV9 to TRBJ1-5; TRBD1 is a possible D gene (6 bases). The V gene lost 0 bases and the J gene lost 3 bases, with 10 bases spanning the gap. This CDR3 spans 15 amino acids. CDR1 and CDR2 from the germline V gene are SGDLS and YYNGEE. CDR3 protein: CASSVGQGFNQPQHF. Here the CDR3 DNA reads TGTGCCAGCAGCGTAGGGCAGGGGTTCAATCAGCCCCAGCATTTT.

V usage is TRBV5-6 and J usage is TRBJ1-4; D gene unclear. The V end was cut by 5 bases, the J end by 4 bases, with 12 bases between. This CDR3 contains 14 residues. The germline gives CDR1 SGHDT, CDR2 YYEEEE. The CDR3 region has the DNA TGTGCCAGCAGAGACTTGGCGGGTAATGAAAAACTGTTTTTT. It codes for CASRDLAGNEKLFF.

The chain joins TRBV6-2 or TRBV6-3 to TRBJ2-1; D uncertain. The CDR3 loop spans 15 amino acids. Trimming stripped 0 bases from V and 8 bases from J, with 14 bases between. Germline V gene sequence: CDR1 MNHEY, CDR2 SVGEGT. The CDR3 DNA is TGTGCCAGCAGTTACTCGAGGCGAAGTATCCATGAGCAGTTCTTC. Protein: CASSYSRRSIHEQFF.

The rearrangement uses TRBV9 and TRBJ2-2; D is perhaps TRBD1 (6 bases). In germline, CDR1 is SGDLS, CDR2 YYNGEE. CDR3 length equals 13 residues. Trimming took off 0 bases at V and 6 bases at J, with 6 bases between the two ends. The CDR3 here is CASSVGTAGELFF. In DNA form, the CDR3 reads TGTGCCAGCAGCGTAGGGACAGCCGGGGAGCTGTTTTTT.

V usage is TRBV5-1 and J usage is TRBJ1-1; D is possibly TRBD1 (6 bases). V was pared by 4 bases and J by 4 bases, with 11 bases between. From germline, CDR1 is SGHRS and CDR2 YFSETQ. The CDR3 contains 13 residues. This chain's CDR3 is CASSQDRVTEAFF. CDR3 nucleotides: TGCGCCAGCAGCCAGGACAGAGTCACTGAAGCTTTCTTT.